This TCR beta chain was identified in a study of T cells in Graves' hyperthyroidism and ophthalmopathy. The wider study: Initial diagnosis, before any treatment, was when peripheral blood was collected.

This clonotype was seen at least ten times. The investigators amplified TCR beta CDR3 regions from RNA transcripts. The study used the HTBI primer set for a first-round RT-PCR of the TCR CDR3. MiXCR, applied by TCRdb to the multiplex PCR reads, yields one record per CDR3 protein. Of 550,000 to 850,000 distinct CDR3 sequences listed, about 19% are singletons. CDR3 length: 14 residues. V shed 3 bases and J shed 1 base, with 7 bases lying between them. CDR1 and CDR2 (germline): SGHAT, FQNNGV. This sequence originates from a woman in her forties or fifties with Graves' hyperthyroidism that later progressed to Graves' ophthalmopathy. The specimen sequenced was blood. This chain uses TRBV11-2 with TRBJ1-3; D gene uncertain. In DNA form, the CDR3 reads TGTGCCAGCAGCTTGGCGCGGTCTGGAAACACCATATATTTT. It codes for CASSLARSGNTIYF.